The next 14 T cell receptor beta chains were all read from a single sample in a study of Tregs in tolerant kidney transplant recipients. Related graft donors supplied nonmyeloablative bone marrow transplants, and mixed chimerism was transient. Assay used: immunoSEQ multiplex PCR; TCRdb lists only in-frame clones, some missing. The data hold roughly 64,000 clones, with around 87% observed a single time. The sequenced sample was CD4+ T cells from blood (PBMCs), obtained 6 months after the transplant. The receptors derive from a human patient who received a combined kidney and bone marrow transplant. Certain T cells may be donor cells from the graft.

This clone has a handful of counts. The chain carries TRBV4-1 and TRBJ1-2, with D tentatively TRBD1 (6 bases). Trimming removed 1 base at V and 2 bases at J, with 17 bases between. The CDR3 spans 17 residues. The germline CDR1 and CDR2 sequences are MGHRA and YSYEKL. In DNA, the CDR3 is TGCGCCAGCAGCCAAGTTGATTTCATCGGACAGAACTATGGCTACACCTTC. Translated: CASSQVDFIGQNYGYTF.

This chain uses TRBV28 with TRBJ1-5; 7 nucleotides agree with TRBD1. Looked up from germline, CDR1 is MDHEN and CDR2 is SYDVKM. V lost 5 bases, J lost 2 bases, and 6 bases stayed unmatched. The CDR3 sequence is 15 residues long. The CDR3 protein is CASSPMDRRNQPQHF. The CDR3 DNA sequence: TGTGCCAGCAGTCCTATGGACAGGCGCAATCAGCCCCAGCATTTT.

In DNA form, the CDR3 reads TGTGCCAGCAGCCTCAACAGGGAATCGGTAGCTAACTATGGCTACACCTTC. As protein: CASSLNRESVANYGYTF. The chain combines TRBV5-5 with TRBJ1-2; TRBD1 is a possible D gene (6 bases). This CDR3 region has 17 residues. CDR1 is SGHKS and CDR2 is YYEKEE in the germline V gene (reference sequence). Trimming removed 4 bases from V and 0 bases from J, with 19 bases in between.

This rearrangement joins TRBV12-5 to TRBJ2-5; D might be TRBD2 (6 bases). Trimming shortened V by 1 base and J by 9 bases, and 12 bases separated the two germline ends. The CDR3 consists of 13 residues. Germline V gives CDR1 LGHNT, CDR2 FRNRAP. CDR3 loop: CASGLAVREAQYF. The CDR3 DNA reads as TGTGCTAGTGGTTTGGCGGTCAGGGAGGCCCAGTACTTC.

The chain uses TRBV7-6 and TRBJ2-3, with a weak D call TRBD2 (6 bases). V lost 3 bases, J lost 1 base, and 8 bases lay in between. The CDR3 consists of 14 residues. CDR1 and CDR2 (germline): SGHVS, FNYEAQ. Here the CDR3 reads CASSFGTGTDTQYF. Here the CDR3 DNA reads TGTGCCAGCAGCTTTGGGACTGGCACAGATACGCAGTATTTT.

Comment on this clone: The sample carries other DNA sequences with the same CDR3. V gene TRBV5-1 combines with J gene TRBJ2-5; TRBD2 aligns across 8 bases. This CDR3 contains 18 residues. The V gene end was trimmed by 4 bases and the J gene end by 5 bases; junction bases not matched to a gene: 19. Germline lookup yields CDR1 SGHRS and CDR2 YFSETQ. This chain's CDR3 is CASSLTGETSGRRETQYF. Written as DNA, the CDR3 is TGCGCCAGCAGCCTGACCGGGGAGACCAGCGGGAGAAGGGAGACCCAGTACTTC.

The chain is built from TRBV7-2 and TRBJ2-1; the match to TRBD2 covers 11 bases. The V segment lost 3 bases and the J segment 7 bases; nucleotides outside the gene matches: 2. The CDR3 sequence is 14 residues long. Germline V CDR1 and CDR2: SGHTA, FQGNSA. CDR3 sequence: CASSFSGRGNEQFF. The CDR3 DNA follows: TGTGCCAGCAGCTTTAGCGGGAGGGGGAATGAGCAGTTCTTC.

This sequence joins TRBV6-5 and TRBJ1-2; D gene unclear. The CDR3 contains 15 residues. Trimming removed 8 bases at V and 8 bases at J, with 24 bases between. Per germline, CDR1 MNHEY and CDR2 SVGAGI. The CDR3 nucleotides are TGTGCCAGCGTATCCGGGCGGGGAGTATCGGGCGGCTACACCTTC. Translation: CASVSGRGVSGGYTF.

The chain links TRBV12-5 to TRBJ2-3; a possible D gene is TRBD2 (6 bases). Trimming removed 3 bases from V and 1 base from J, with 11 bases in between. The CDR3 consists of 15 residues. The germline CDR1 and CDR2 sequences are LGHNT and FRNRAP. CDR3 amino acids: CASGLGGMGTDTQYF. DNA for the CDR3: TGTGCTAGTGGTTTAGGAGGGATGGGCACAGATACGCAGTATTTT.

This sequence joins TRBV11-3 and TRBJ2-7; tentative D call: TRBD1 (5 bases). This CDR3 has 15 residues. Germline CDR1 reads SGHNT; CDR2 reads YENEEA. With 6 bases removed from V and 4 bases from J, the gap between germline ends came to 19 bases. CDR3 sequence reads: CASRALEASGYEQYF. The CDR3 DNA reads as TGTGCCAGCAGAGCCCTTGAGGCCTCAGGGTACGAGCAGTACTTC.

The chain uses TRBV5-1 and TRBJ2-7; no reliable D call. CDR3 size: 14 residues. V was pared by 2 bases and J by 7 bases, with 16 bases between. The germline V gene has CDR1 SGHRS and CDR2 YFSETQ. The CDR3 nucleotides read TGCGCCAGCAGCTTCCTGGCAGGCCGCCTGGAGCAGTACTTC. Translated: CASSFLAGRLEQYF.

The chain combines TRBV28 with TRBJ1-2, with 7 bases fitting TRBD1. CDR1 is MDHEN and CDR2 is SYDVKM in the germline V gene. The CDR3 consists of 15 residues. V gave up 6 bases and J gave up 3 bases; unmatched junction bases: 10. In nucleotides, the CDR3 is TGTGCCAGCAGCACTGACAGGGAGTATTACTATGGCTACACCTTC. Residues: CASSTDREYYYGYTF.

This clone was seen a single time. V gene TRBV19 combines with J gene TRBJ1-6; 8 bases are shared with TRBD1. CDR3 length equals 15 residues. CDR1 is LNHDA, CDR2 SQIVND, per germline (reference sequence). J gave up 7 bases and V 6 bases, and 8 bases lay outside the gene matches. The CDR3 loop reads CASSYTGQVNSPLHF. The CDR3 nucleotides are TGTGCCAGTAGCTACACGGGACAGGTGAATTCACCCCTCCACTTT.

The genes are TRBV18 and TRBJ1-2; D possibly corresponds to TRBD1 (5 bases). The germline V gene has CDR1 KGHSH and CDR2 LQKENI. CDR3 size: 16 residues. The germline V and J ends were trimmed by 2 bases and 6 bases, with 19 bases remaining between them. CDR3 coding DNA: TGTGCCAGCTCACCAGGGGCGGTCCCACAGGTTGATGGCTACACCTTC. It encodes CASSPGAVPQVDGYTF.